This T cell receptor (beta chain) was recovered during a study of response to subunit inactivated influenza vaccine. Study observations and caveats: Authors suggested few new T cells are recruited by each seasonal influenza vaccination.

Comments on this clonotype: Its target is unknown.

V lost 5 bases to trimming and J lost 4 bases; unmatched junction nucleotides: 6. The CDR3 totals 17 residues. Germline V gene sequence: CDR1 MNHNS, CDR2 SASEGT. TCRdb used MiXCR to reprocess the RT-PCR reads, holding one entry per CDR3 protein. The sample contains 500,000 to 550,000 distinct CDR3 sequences, roughly 25% of which appear only once. The sample also formed part of further work on T cells expressing NK-cell markers. This second study says: Template switching by 5'RACE with UMIs generated the TCR beta cDNA.

The clonotype originates from a man aged 45-60 years who received an inactivated influenza vaccine. Sequencing was performed on CD4+ T cells sorted from PBMCs, taken 12 days after vaccination. This chain connects TRBV6-1 to TRBJ2-3; 16 positions agree with TRBD2. DNA of the CDR3: TGTGCCAGCAGTCCCGGGACTAGCGGGGGGGCCTCAGATACGCAGTATTTT. It is translated as CASSPGTSGGASDTQYF.